This TCR beta chain was sequenced in a study of blood T cell repertoires in COVID-19. Study-wide background: COVID-19 samples from acute and convalescent phases originated in the United States, Italy and Spain. In each case, the material was cDNA or gDNA derived from T cells, B-cell-depleted T cells, or PBMCs.

The germline CDR1 and CDR2 sequences are SEHNR and FQNEAQ (reference sequence). CDR3 length equals 15 residues. The ends lost 7 bases at V and 5 bases at J; junction bases unmatched: 9. Patients at the Seattle site were enrolled during active infection and followed longitudinally. In the original workflow: Reference gene primer amplification yielded estimated nucleated cell counts. TCRdb's table, derived via immunoSEQ multiplex PCR, lists solely in-frame clones and lacks some. From that table come the V and J calls and clone size; the DNA was used to work out D and trimming. This sample has 150,000 to 200,000 clones, with roughly 80% found just once.

The origin of this receptor is a woman between 40 and 55 years old with COVID-19, enrolled during active disease. Sequences were obtained from peripheral blood. The V and J genes are TRBV7-9 and TRBJ2-5; the match to TRBD2 covers 11 bases. CDR3 in DNA: TGTGCCAGCACACAGACTAGCGGGATGGTGGAGACCCAGTACTTC. It yields the protein CASTQTSGMVETQYF.